The clone carrying this TCR beta chain has a count of ten or more. Its antigen is not known. The time point was: newly diagnosed GD, antithyroid drugs for less than 3 months. RNA isolated from PBMCs was used to make the TCR library. This specimen belongs to a study of regulatory T cells in long-lasting Graves disease. Study information: Antithyroid drugs had been taken under 3 months by newly diagnosed Graves' patients.

Broader study findings: More public clonotypes were shared by persistent patients (around 2,600) than by new patients (roughly 930).

The authors built TCR beta libraries using iRepertoire HTBI primers and Arm-PCR of CDR3 regions. TCRdb re-called the multiplex PCR reads with MiXCR, one entry per CDR3 protein. The sample has around 250,000 distinct CDR3 sequences, about 18% seen once; the top ten hold 11% to 15%. This sample also belongs to another study, concerning T cells in Graves' hyperthyroidism and ophthalmopathy. In that study: Across 18 months, stable Graves' hyperthyroidism was marked by no progression to ophthalmopathy. Diagnosis relied on clinical symptoms, serum thyroxine and TRAb, thyroid ultrasound and orbital computed tomography.

This receptor was taken from a woman between 25 and 40 years old with Graves disease. Sequencing was performed on peripheral blood mononuclear cells (PBMCs), taken at new diagnosis, from a patient treated with antithyroid drugs.

CDR3 region: CSASGGALAKNIQYF. The CDR3 region has the DNA TGCAGTGCTAGTGGGGGGGCACTAGCCAAAAACATTCAGTACTTC. The chain combines TRBV20-1 with TRBJ2-4, with D possibly matching TRBD2 (7 bases). The length of the CDR3 is 15 residues. The V gene lost 3 bases and the J gene lost 0 bases, with 12 bases spanning the gap. Germline CDR1 DFQATT, CDR2 SNEGSKA (reference sequence).